This T cell receptor beta chain was observed in a study of blood T cell repertoires in COVID-19. Overall study context: Both acute and convalescent COVID-19 samples were obtained from the United States, Italy and Spain. T cells, B-cell-depleted T cells, or PBMCs supplied cDNA or gDNA.

Germline-derived CDR1 and CDR2 are LGHNA and YNFKEQ. This CDR3 is 13 amino acids long. Between the trimmed V and J ends, which lost 0 bases and 8 bases, there was a span of 7 bases. Per the original methods: Amplifying reference gene primers gave estimates of nucleated cell counts. Clones were read by immunoSEQ multiplex PCR, and TCRdb kept only the in-frame ones, dropping some. V, J and clone size are taken as reported in that table, and D and trimming were inferred from the DNA itself. The table includes about 480,000 clones, approximately 88% detected once. This sequence was found in a woman aged 45-60 years with COVID-19, enrolled during active disease. The sequencing sample was made of peripheral blood. V is TRBV4-2 and J is TRBJ2-2; D is unresolved. Written as DNA, the CDR3 is TGTGCCAGCAGCCAAGATCTTGTAGGGGAGCTGTTTTTT. Encoded protein: CASSQDLVGELFF.